The 21 T cell receptor beta chains below come from one sample, sequenced in a study of T-cell reconstitution after alpha-beta-depleted transplantation in children. The authors prepared the TCRbeta library with unique molecular identifiers. TCRdb called the PCR reads again in MiXCR, with one record for every CDR3 protein. The sample carries hundreds of thousands of distinct CDR3 sequences, over 25% recorded once. Material: PBMCs from the stem cell graft donor, obtained from the stem cell graft. These receptors were collected from a human donor who donated a stem cell graft to a child with aplastic anemia.

This clonotype was recorded a few times. The chain carries TRBV30 and TRBJ1-1; D is undetermined. The CDR3 has 13 residues. Germline V gives CDR1 GTSNPN, CDR2 SVGIG (reference sequence). Trimming left V 1 base short and J 5 bases short, with 11 bases between. Written as DNA, the CDR3 is TGTGCCTGGAGTGCCCTTCCCGGGACTGAAGCTTTCTTT. This sequence encodes CAWSALPGTEAFF.

The chain is built from TRBV5-6 and TRBJ2-1; no reliable D call. This CDR3 contains 16 residues. Germline CDR1 is SGHDT and CDR2 is YYEEEE. V lost 4 bases, J lost 0 bases, and 14 bases lay in between. The CDR3 loop reads CASSPTDGPSYNEQFF. CDR3 in DNA: TGTGCCAGCAGCCCCACTGACGGCCCCTCCTACAATGAGCAGTTCTTC.

This clonotype was picked up a small number of times. V and J are TRBV7-2 and TRBJ2-7; D is ambiguous. Trimming left V 0 bases short and J 3 bases short, with 6 bases between. Germline values: CDR1 SGHTA, CDR2 FQGNSA. The CDR3 loop spans 13 amino acids. CDR3 loop: CASSLAGVYEQYF. The CDR3 DNA reads TGTGCCAGCAGCTTAGCGGGCGTCTACGAGCAGTACTTC.

This clonotype was seen only a few times. This chain links TRBV14 with TRBJ2-7, with D unclear. CDR1 is SGHDN and CDR2 is FVKESK in the germline V gene. V was clipped by 1 base and J by 7 bases, with 11 bases between them. This CDR3 has 13 amino acids. CDR3 loop: CASSQVMAVEQYF. For the CDR3, the DNA is TGTGCCAGCAGCCAAGTCATGGCAGTGGAGCAGTACTTC.

The chain joins TRBV12-3 or TRBV12-4 to TRBJ2-7; no reliable D call. V lost 6 bases and J 2 bases, leaving 14 bases between the germline ends. This CDR3 is 14 amino acids long. Here the CDR3 DNA reads TGTGCCAGCAGGAAACTGGAAAGCGCCTACGAGCAGTACTTC. This translates into CASRKLESAYEQYF.

The chain is built from TRBV9 and TRBJ2-2; 7 bases are shared with TRBD1. The CDR3 is made up of 15 amino acids. The germline gives CDR1 SGDLS, CDR2 YYNGEE. V lost 5 bases and J lost 0; bases outside the gene matches: 4. CDR3 in DNA: TGTGCCAGCAGTAGGGGACAGTCGAACACCGGGGAGCTGTTTTTT. Protein product: CASSRGQSNTGELFF.

The chain carries TRBV20-1 and TRBJ1-1; 7 bases align to TRBD1. J lost 1 base, V lost 3 bases, and 5 bases had no gene match. This CDR3 comprises 14 residues. Looked up from germline, CDR1 is DFQATT and CDR2 is SNEGSKA (reference sequence). The DNA of the CDR3 is TGCAGTGCTAGCAAGGGGGCAGGGAACACTGAAGCTTTCTTT. Encoded protein: CSASKGAGNTEAFF.

This clonotype has more than one count but fewer than ten. The chain links TRBV12-3 or TRBV12-4 to TRBJ2-2; D may be TRBD2 (6 bases). This CDR3 is built from 15 residues. V shed 4 bases and J shed 3 bases, with 12 bases lying between them. CDR3 amino acids: CASSWRDHYTGELFF. The CDR3 DNA sequence: TGTGCCAGCAGTTGGCGGGACCACTACACCGGGGAGCTGTTTTTT.

The rearrangement uses TRBV4-2 and TRBJ1-6; D perhaps matches TRBD1 (6 bases). V dropped 1 base and J dropped 7 bases, with 8 bases sitting between them. Germline CDR1 is LGHNA and CDR2 is YNFKEQ. The CDR3 length is 14 residues. CDR3 coding DNA: TGTGCCAGCAGCCAAGCACAGGGCAATTCACCCCTCCACTTT. Protein product: CASSQAQGNSPLHF.

The rearrangement links TRBV7-2 to TRBJ2-3; 7 bases map to TRBD2. The CDR3 totals 14 residues. The V and J ends lost 5 bases and 2 bases, in that order; junction bases with no gene match: 4. Germline loops: CDR1 SGHTA, CDR2 FQGNSA. CDR3 in DNA: TGTGCCAGCAGCCGTGCGGGGGTCACAGATACGCAGTATTTT. Amino acids: CASSRAGVTDTQYF. Combining the CDR3 with reference TRBV7-2 and TRBJ2-3 gives the whole variable domain GAGVSQSPSNKVTEKGKDVELRCDPISGHTALYWYRQSLGQGLEFLIYFQGNSAPDKSGLPSDRFSAERTGGSVSTLTIQRTQQEDSAVYLCASSRAGVTDTQYFGPGTRLTVL.

This chain joins TRBV20-1 and TRBJ1-4, with D possibly being TRBD1 (5 bases). Trimming removed 1 base from V and 11 bases from J, with 11 bases in between. CDR1 is DFQATT and CDR2 is SNEGSKA in the germline V gene (reference sequence). CDR3 length: 12 residues. CDR3 sequence reads: CSARGLKGKLFF. The DNA for the CDR3 is TGCAGTGCTAGAGGCCTGAAGGGGAAACTGTTTTTT.

The table lists this clonotype with a few counts. CDR3 sequence reads: CASSQDEPWQETQYF. CDR3 bases: TGCGCCAGCAGCCAAGATGAACCGTGGCAAGAGACCCAGTACTTC. The chain uses TRBV4-3 and TRBJ2-5; unclear D gene. Trimming removed 0 bases at V and 2 bases at J, with 10 bases between. CDR1 is LGHNA, CDR2 YSLEER, per germline. The CDR3 is made up of 15 amino acids.

This clonotype showed up just a few times. The gene calls are TRBV9 and TRBJ1-1; D is unresolved. Trimming cost V 1 base and J 1 base, with 8 bases left between them. CDR3 length equals 14 residues. Germline values: CDR1 SGDLS, CDR2 YYNGEE. The CDR3: CASSVRDSNTEAFF. CDR3 bases: TGTGCCAGCAGCGTACGTGACTCGAACACTGAAGCTTTCTTT.

This chain links TRBV5-1 with TRBJ1-2, with TRBD1 as a possible D gene (6 bases). The V and J ends lost 6 bases and 8 bases respectively, with 17 bases between them. The CDR3 is 13 residues long. Germline V gives CDR1 SGHRS, CDR2 YFSETQ. CDR3 amino acids: CASTEETGYGYTF. In DNA, the CDR3 is TGCGCCAGCACGGAGGAAACAGGGTACGGCTACACCTTC. Variable domain in full (rest from reference TRBV5-1 and TRBJ1-2): KAGVTQTPRYLIKTRGQQVTLSCSPISGHRSVSWYQQTPGQGLQFLFEYFSETQRNKGNFPGRFSGRQFSNSRSEMNVSTLELGDSALYLCASTEETGYGYTFGSGTRLTVV.

The V and J genes are TRBV29-1 and TRBJ2-1, with 14 positions matching TRBD2. Germline V lookup: CDR1 SQVTM, CDR2 ANQGSEA. This CDR3 is 16 amino acids long. J gave up 6 bases and V 7 bases, and 11 bases lay outside the gene matches. The chain's CDR3 is CSDRRPTSGRANEQFF. CDR3 sequence (DNA): TGCAGCGACCGACGCCCGACTAGCGGGAGGGCCAATGAGCAGTTCTTC.

V usage is TRBV6-1 and J usage is TRBJ1-3; 8 positions agree with TRBD1. The J segment lost 1 base and the V segment lost 4 bases, leaving 9 bases of the junction unmatched. Looked up from germline, CDR1 is MNHNS and CDR2 is SASEGT. This CDR3 contains 17 residues. The CDR3 DNA is TGTGCCAGCAGTGGCCGGGACAGGCATTTTTCTGGAAACACCATATATTTT. Translating gives CASSGRDRHFSGNTIYF.

The sample holds a few counts of this clonotype. The rearrangement joins TRBV7-2 to TRBJ2-1; 8 nucleotides agree with TRBD1. The CDR3 has 14 residues. Germline V gene lookup returns CDR1 SGHTA and CDR2 FQGNSA. With V trimmed by 5 bases and J by 9 bases, 9 bases remained unmatched. The CDR3 DNA reads as TGTGCCAGCAGCCCCCAACAGGGGGGTAGTGAGCAGTTCTTC. This gives the protein CASSPQQGGSEQFF.

This clonotype turned up a few times. This chain connects TRBV20-1 to TRBJ2-3; possible D gene TRBD2, 6 bases. The V gene's germline CDR1 is DFQATT and CDR2 SNEGSKA (reference sequence). The CDR3 totals 15 residues. V was shortened by 6 bases and J by 2 bases, with 18 bases between the two germline ends. In nucleotides, the CDR3 is TGCAGTGCGGGAGGCTTAGCGGACTTCACAGATACGCAGTATTTT. Protein: CSAGGLADFTDTQYF.

The gene calls are TRBV6-5 and TRBJ2-1; TRBD1 matches at 8 bases. CDR3 length equals 12 residues. V shed 8 bases and J 8 bases; nucleotides not matched to a gene: 5. Germline lookup yields CDR1 MNHEY and CDR2 SVGAGI. The CDR3 sequence: CASGQGAHEQFF. Here the CDR3 DNA reads TGTGCCAGCGGGCAGGGGGCCCATGAGCAGTTCTTC.

Here the CDR3 reads CSAVDPGTADGYTF. The CDR3 region has the DNA TGCAGTGCCGTCGACCCCGGGACAGCGGATGGCTACACCTTC. The chain carries TRBV20-1 and TRBJ1-2; 7 bases are shared with TRBD1. The CDR3 length is 14 residues. Trimming at V came to 6 bases and at J to 6 bases, leaving 13 bases not matched to a gene. From germline, CDR1 is DFQATT and CDR2 SNEGSKA (reference sequence).

The chain recombines TRBV6-4 with TRBJ2-3; possible D gene TRBD2, 6 bases. Germline V gene data show CDR1 as MRHNA and CDR2 as SNTAGT. Trimming took off 5 bases at V and 0 bases at J, with 6 bases between the two ends. This CDR3 is 13 amino acids long. CDR3 amino acids: CASSRESTDTQYF. The DNA for the CDR3 is TGTGCCAGCAGTCGGGAGAGCACAGATACGCAGTATTTT.